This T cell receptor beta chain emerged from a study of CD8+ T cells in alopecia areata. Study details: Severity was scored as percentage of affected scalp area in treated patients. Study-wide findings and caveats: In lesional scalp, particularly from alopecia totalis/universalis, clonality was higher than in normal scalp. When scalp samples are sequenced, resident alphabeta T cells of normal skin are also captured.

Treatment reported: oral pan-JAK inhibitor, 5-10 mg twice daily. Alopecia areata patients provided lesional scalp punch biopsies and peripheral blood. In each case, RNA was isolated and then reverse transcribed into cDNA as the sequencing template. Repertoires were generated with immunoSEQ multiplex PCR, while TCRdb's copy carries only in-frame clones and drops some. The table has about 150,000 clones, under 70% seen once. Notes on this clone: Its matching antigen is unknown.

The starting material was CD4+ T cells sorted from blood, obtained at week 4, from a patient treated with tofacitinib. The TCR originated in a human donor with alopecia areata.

The CDR3 nucleotides are TGTGCCAGCAGCCTGGACAGGGTGCTCACTGAAGCTTTCTTT. Translating gives CASSLDRVLTEAFF. V usage is TRBV5-6 and J usage is TRBJ1-1, with 8 bases fitting TRBD1. V shed 4 bases and J 4 bases; nucleotides not matched to a gene: 6. Germline V gene lookup returns CDR1 SGHDT and CDR2 YYEEEE. There are 14 residues in the CDR3.